The 24 T cell receptor beta chains given below trace back to one sample, sequenced in a study of cytomegalovirus exposure and HLA in healthy donors. Sequenced by immunoSEQ multiplex PCR; TCRdb stores in-frame clones only, minus some. The sample records 150,000 to 200,000 clones, about 87% being singletons. Sequencing used PBMCs. These receptors all come from a woman aged 25 to 39 in good health and CMV-seronegative.

The CDR3 DNA reads TGTGCCAGCAGTTACTCGATGGGACAGAATAATTCACCCCTCCACTTT. Translation: CASSYSMGQNNSPLHF. This chain uses TRBV6-5 with TRBJ1-6; 7 bases map to TRBD1. This CDR3 has 16 residues. Trimming at V came to 0 bases and at J to 5 bases, leaving 4 bases not matched to a gene. Germline values: CDR1 MNHEY, CDR2 SVGAGI.

The table lists this clone with a count of one. The chain links TRBV5-1 to TRBJ2-7; 11 nucleotides align to TRBD1. CDR1 and CDR2 from the germline V gene are SGHRS and YFSETQ. The V and J ends lost 2 bases and 6 bases, in that order; junction bases with no gene match: 7. The CDR3 has 15 amino acids. CDR3 protein: CASSFQTGTGGEQYF. The CDR3 coding sequence is TGCGCCAGCAGCTTCCAGACCGGGACAGGGGGCGAGCAGTACTTC.

The J gene is TRBJ1-1, the V gene TRBV5-6; the D gene is possibly TRBD1 (6 bases). V lost 2 bases to trimming and J lost 4 bases, with 9 bases between them. CDR1 and CDR2 (germline): SGHDT, YYEEEE. CDR3 length: 13 amino acids. The CDR3: CASSLNRVTEAFF. CDR3 bases: TGTGCCAGCAGCTTAAACAGGGTCACTGAAGCTTTCTTT. The entire variable domain, with the rest obtained from reference TRBV5-6 and TRBJ1-1, is as follows: DAGVTQSPTHLIKTRGQQVTLRCSPKSGHDTVSWYQQALGQGPQFIFQYYEEEERQRGNFPDRFSGHQFPNYSSELNVNALLLGDSALYLCASSLNRVTEAFFGQGTRLTVV.

The chain links TRBV5-7 to TRBJ2-1, with TRBD1 matching 7 bases. TRBV5-7 carries the ORF label, with uncertain function. The CDR3 runs 16 residues. V was clipped by 4 bases and J by 1 base; unmatched bases: 8. CDR3: CASSIGTEGSYNEQFF. CDR3 nucleotide sequence: TGTGCCAGCAGCATCGGGACAGAGGGGTCCTACAATGAGCAGTTCTTC.

This chain uses TRBV4-1 with TRBJ2-1; D may be TRBD1 (5 bases). Germline values: CDR1 MGHRA, CDR2 YSYEKL. With 4 bases removed from V and 12 bases from J, the gap between germline ends came to 19 bases. This CDR3 region has 14 residues. CDR3 loop: CASSLPMSRAGQFF. Written as DNA, the CDR3 is TGCGCCAGCAGCCTCCCTATGAGCAGGGCAGGGCAGTTCTTC.

The genes are TRBV4-3 and TRBJ2-1, with TRBD1 matching 7 bases. CDR1 and CDR2 from the germline V gene are LGHNA and YSLEER. This CDR3 region has 15 residues. With 0 bases clipped from V and 4 bases from J, the junction kept 3 bases outside the gene matches. The CDR3 loop is CASSQEGTAYNEQFF. Written as DNA, the CDR3 is TGCGCCAGCAGCCAAGAGGGGACAGCTTACAATGAGCAGTTCTTC.

The chain uses TRBV7-9 and TRBJ1-5, with TRBD1 matching over 10 bases. The germline V gene has CDR1 SEHNR and CDR2 FQNEAQ (reference sequence). The junction had 5 bases not matched to a gene; V was cut back by 0 bases and J by 3 bases. This CDR3 has 17 residues. The CDR3 protein is CASSLALGQGTNQPQHF. CDR3 nucleotides: TGTGCCAGCAGCTTAGCGCTGGGACAGGGGACCAATCAGCCCCAGCATTTT.

V and J are TRBV5-6 and TRBJ1-4; no clear D. Germline CDR1 SGHDT, CDR2 YYEEEE. The CDR3 loop spans 16 amino acids. Trimming stripped 0 bases from V and 0 bases from J, with 9 bases between. The CDR3, as DNA: TGTGCCAGCAGCTTGGGGAGTCTCCCAACTAATGAAAAACTGTTTTTT. Translation gives CASSLGSLPTNEKLFF.

The chain has TRBV18 and TRBJ2-5; 8 nucleotides match TRBD2. Germline V gene data show CDR1 as KGHSH and CDR2 as LQKENI. Losses at the gene ends were 2 bases for V and 7 bases for J; bases not matched to a gene: 9. This CDR3 region has 15 residues. CDR3 DNA: TGTGCCAGCTCACCAACTAGCGGATTCGAGGGGACCCAGTACTTC. Residues: CASSPTSGFEGTQYF.

The chain carries TRBV10-3 and TRBJ2-7, with D tentatively TRBD1 (5 bases). The CDR3 sequence is 13 residues long. Trimming removed 2 bases at V and 2 bases at J, with 7 bases between. Germline lookup yields CDR1 ENHRY and CDR2 SYGVKD. CDR3 sequence reads: CAISEDRTYEQYF. Written as DNA, the CDR3 is TGTGCCATCAGTGAGGACAGAACCTACGAGCAGTACTTC.

The rearrangement uses TRBV27 and TRBJ1-1; unclear D gene. Germline CDR1 and CDR2: MNHEY and SMNVEV (reference sequence). CDR3 length: 12 residues. V shed 4 bases and J shed 14 bases, with 17 bases lying between them. As DNA, the CDR3 is TGTGCCAGCAGTTCGTTTTTGCAGATCCGCTTCTTT. This codes for CASSSFLQIRFF.

The rearrangement uses TRBV9 and TRBJ1-1, with D maybe TRBD1 (6 bases). Per the germline V gene, CDR1 is SGDLS and CDR2 is YYNGEE. This CDR3 is 12 amino acids long. V dropped 3 bases and J dropped 6 bases, with 9 bases sitting between them. The chain's CDR3 is CASSAQGSEAFF. In DNA form, the CDR3 reads TGTGCCAGCAGCGCTCAGGGGTCTGAAGCTTTCTTT.

This clone has a single count. The chain has TRBV2 and TRBJ1-1; tentatively, D is TRBD1 (5 bases). From germline, CDR1 is SNHLY and CDR2 FYNNEI. V was pared by 7 bases and J by 6 bases, with 9 bases between. The CDR3 is 11 amino acids. This chain's CDR3 is CASTRQPEAFF. In nucleotides, the CDR3 is TGTGCCAGCACTCGACAGCCTGAAGCTTTCTTT. The full variable domain, rest sourced from reference TRBV2 and TRBJ1-1, is EPEVTQTPSHQVTQMGQEVILRCVPISNHLYFYWYRQILGQKVEFLVSFYNNEISEKSEIFDDQFSVERPDGSNFTLKIRSTKLEDSAMYFCASTRQPEAFFGQGTRLTVV.

This clone was counted once. The chain has TRBV5-1 and TRBJ2-7; D might be TRBD1 (5 bases). In germline, CDR1 is SGHRS, CDR2 YFSETQ. This CDR3 is built from 15 residues. The germline V and J ends were trimmed by 0 bases and 3 bases, with 13 bases remaining between them. The CDR3 DNA reads as TGCGCCAGCAGCTTGGCCCTAACAGGACACTACGAGCAGTACTTC. Translating gives CASSLALTGHYEQYF.

The CDR3 sequence: CASSGAGGRLTGELFF. The CDR3 nucleotides are TGTGCCAGCAGTGGTGCGGGGGGGCGTCTAACCGGGGAGCTGTTTTTT. J is TRBJ2-2 and V is TRBV6-1; TRBD2 matches at 9 bases. Germline CDR1 reads MNHNS; CDR2 reads SASEGT. The CDR3 is 16 amino acids. After removal of 4 bases from V and 5 bases from J, the junction contained 8 bases not matched to a gene.

The V and J genes are TRBV18 and TRBJ2-4; maybe TRBD1 (5 bases). Deletions cut 2 bases from V and 5 bases from J, with 7 bases between. The CDR3 runs to 13 residues. Germline V gene data show CDR1 as KGHSH and CDR2 as LQKENI. The CDR3 DNA sequence: TGTGCCAGCTCACCAGAACAGGAAAACATTCAGTACTTC. This translates into CASSPEQENIQYF.

The genes are TRBV4-2 and TRBJ2-3, with 10 bases fitting TRBD2. CDR1 is LGHNA and CDR2 is YNFKEQ in the germline V gene. The CDR3 is 16 amino acids. Germline trimming cut 4 bases from V and 4 bases from J; bases unmatched to any gene: 8. CDR3 nucleotide sequence: TGTGCCAGCAGCCCTAAAGCGGGGGGGACGTCAGATACGCAGTATTTT. This encodes CASSPKAGGTSDTQYF.

J is TRBJ1-1 and V is TRBV15; TRBD1 matches 7 bases. Germline CDR1 reads LNHNV; CDR2 reads YYDKDF (reference sequence). The CDR3 consists of 14 residues. V trimming: 8 bases; J trimming: 0 bases; junction bases outside the gene matches: 6. CDR3 region: CATGEQGMNTEAFF. CDR3 bases: TGTGCCACCGGTGAACAGGGGATGAACACTGAAGCTTTCTTT. Combining the CDR3 with reference TRBV15 and TRBJ1-1 gives the whole variable domain DAMVIQNPRYQVTQFGKPVTLSCSQTLNHNVMYWYQQKSSQAPKLLFHYYDKDFNNEADTPDNFQSRRPNTSFCFLDIRSPGLGDTAMYLCATGEQGMNTEAFFGQGTRLTVV.

J is TRBJ2-2 and V is TRBV29-1, with 9 bases that match TRBD1. Trimming took 4 bases from V and 5 from J; bases not matched to a gene: 5. CDR1 and CDR2 from the germline V gene are SQVTM and ANQGSEA. The CDR3 loop spans 14 amino acids. CDR3 sequence reads: CSVGQGVDTGELFF. CDR3 sequence (DNA): TGCAGCGTTGGACAGGGGGTTGATACCGGGGAGCTGTTTTTT.

The V call is TRBV7-2, the J call TRBJ1-6; no clear D. Per germline, CDR1 SGHTA and CDR2 FQGNSA. The V and J ends lost 4 bases and 7 bases respectively, with 17 bases between them. The CDR3 totals 16 residues. The CDR3 DNA reads TGTGCCAGCAGCTCCAATCCGGCGGGGTTCAATTCACCCCTCCACTTT. This gives the protein CASSSNPAGFNSPLHF.

The rearrangement links TRBV7-2 to TRBJ2-1; D gene unclear. CDR3 length: 12 residues. Looked up from germline, CDR1 is SGHTA and CDR2 is FQGNSA. Trimming shortened V by 5 bases and J by 9 bases, and 11 bases separated the two germline ends. The CDR3 loop reads CASSHWAGEQFF. The CDR3 DNA is TGTGCCAGCAGCCATTGGGCTGGTGAGCAGTTCTTC.

The rearrangement uses TRBV2 and TRBJ1-2; 7 positions agree with TRBD1. CDR1 is SNHLY and CDR2 is FYNNEI in the germline V gene. V lost 6 bases, J lost 6 bases, and 10 bases stayed unmatched. The CDR3 is 14 amino acids. CDR3 nucleotides: TGTGCCAGCAGACTGAGGGGGCAGAACAATGGCTACACCTTC. Protein: CASRLRGQNNGYTF.

This chain connects TRBV29-1 to TRBJ1-1; no definite D call. Germline CDR1 SQVTM, CDR2 ANQGSEA. Trimming took 8 bases from V and 0 from J, leaving 10 bases between them. The CDR3 totals 12 residues. The CDR3 region is CSSSPVNTEAFF. The CDR3 DNA reads TGCAGCTCATCCCCGGTGAACACTGAAGCTTTCTTT.

The V and J genes are TRBV11-2 and TRBJ2-1, with 9 bases fitting TRBD2. This CDR3 contains 15 residues. Germline lookup yields CDR1 SGHAT and CDR2 FQNNGV. V shed 5 bases, J shed 4 bases, and the junction held 6 bases outside the gene matches. CDR3 residues: CASSPAGGIYNEQFF. The CDR3 DNA reads as TGTGCCAGCAGCCCAGCGGGGGGTATATACAATGAGCAGTTCTTC.